These 14 T cell receptor beta chains share one sample of origin, sequenced in a study of blood T cells in healthy people across ages. A second roughly 7 to 12 cycle PCR used barcoded and J-beta primers. Each CDR3 protein gets one entry after TCRdb re-called the 5' RACE reads with MiXCR. The sample lists 1.5 million to 1.8 million distinct CDR3 sequences, approximately 43% occurring once. What was sequenced was blood. These TCRs come from a woman under 30 in good health.

The chain has TRBV7-2 and TRBJ2-1; no reliable D call. The V gene's germline CDR1 is SGHTA and CDR2 FQGNSA. This CDR3 region has 14 residues. Trimming left V 3 bases short and J 7 bases short, with 13 bases between. CDR3: CASSFDGAGNEQFF. The DNA of the CDR3 is TGTGCCAGCAGCTTCGATGGAGCCGGGAATGAGCAGTTCTTC.

A single count supports this clonotype. The chain is built from TRBV20-1 and TRBJ1-1, with 11 bases that match TRBD1. The length of the CDR3 is 14 residues. With 6 bases clipped from V and 4 bases from J, the junction kept 7 bases outside the gene matches. Germline loops: CDR1 DFQATT, CDR2 SNEGSKA (reference sequence). The CDR3 reads CSAARDRGFTEAFF. The CDR3 DNA is TGCAGTGCCGCTAGGGACAGGGGGTTCACTGAAGCTTTCTTT.

This chain joins TRBV18 and TRBJ2-1; the D gene is possibly TRBD2 (5 bases). There are 16 residues in the CDR3. V shed 1 base and J shed 9 bases, with 19 bases lying between them. Germline CDR1 reads KGHSH; CDR2 reads LQKENI. The CDR3 sequence: CASSPRETPLLGEQFF. The CDR3 coding sequence is TGTGCCAGCTCACCACGGGAGACTCCCCTTTTGGGTGAGCAGTTCTTC.

This clonotype was picked up many times. CDR3 coding DNA: TGTGCCAGCAGCTTAGCCCCAAGGGAAAAACTGTTTTTT. Its protein is CASSLAPREKLFF. V is TRBV7-6 and J is TRBJ1-4, with D hard to call. The length of the CDR3 is 13 residues. Germline V lookup: CDR1 SGHVS, CDR2 FNYEAQ. Trimming left V 0 bases short and J 8 bases short, with 7 bases between.

This clonotype was recorded once. One junction end disagrees with the germline gene, perhaps due to a read error. The gene calls are TRBV27 and TRBJ2-1; no clear D. The CDR3 has 13 amino acids. Germline assignment: CDR1 MNHEY and CDR2 SMNVEV (reference sequence). CDR3 residues: CAGSLSAGRLQFF. DNA of the CDR3: TGTGCCGGCAGTTTAAGTGCTGGGCGTCTACAGTTCTTC.

J is TRBJ2-7 and V is TRBV7-2; D possibly matches TRBD1 or TRBD2 (6 bases each). V lost 5 bases and J lost 7, with 15 bases in between. The germline V gene has CDR1 SGHTA and CDR2 FQGNSA. The CDR3 sequence is 13 residues long. The CDR3 DNA sequence: TGTGCCAGCAGCCCCAACAGGGCGGGGGAGCAGTACTTC. This gives the protein CASSPNRAGEQYF.

This rearrangement joins TRBV20-1 to TRBJ2-5, with D unclear. Germline V gene data show CDR1 as DFQATT and CDR2 as SNEGSKA (reference sequence). The CDR3 runs to 12 residues. V lost 4 bases and J lost 11, with 17 bases in between. CDR3 nucleotide sequence: TGCAGTGCTAACCCCTTCTATAATGAGCAGTACTTC. The encoded protein is CSANPFYNEQYF.

V gene TRBV7-2 combines with J gene TRBJ2-1; no clear D. V was pared by 2 bases and J by 7 bases, with 12 bases between. This CDR3 has 14 amino acids. Germline V gene lookup returns CDR1 SGHTA and CDR2 FQGNSA. The CDR3 nucleotides read TGTGCCAGCAGCTTAAATCCCCCCACAAATGAGCAGTTCTTC. As protein: CASSLNPPTNEQFF. Complete variable domain (other parts from reference TRBV7-2 and TRBJ2-1): GAGVSQSPSNKVTEKGKDVELRCDPISGHTALYWYRQSLGQGLEFLIYFQGNSAPDKSGLPSDRFSAERTGGSVSTLTIQRTQQEDSAVYLCASSLNPPTNEQFFGPGTRLTVL.

The chain combines TRBV12-3 or TRBV12-4 with TRBJ2-5, with no clear D. The CDR3 covers 12 residues. The V end was cut by 3 bases, the J end by 7 bases, with 9 bases between. This chain's CDR3 is CASSFNGATQYF. CDR3 in DNA: TGTGCCAGCAGTTTTAACGGAGCGACCCAGTACTTC.

The CDR3 spells CSARDHRLTSAYGYTF. The CDR3 DNA follows: TGCAGTGCTAGAGACCATCGCCTCACATCGGCATATGGCTACACCTTC. J is TRBJ1-2 and V is TRBV20-1, with D unresolved. The CDR3 has 16 residues. Trimming shortened V by 0 bases and J by 5 bases, and 19 bases separated the two germline ends. The germline V gene encodes CDR1 DFQATT and CDR2 SNEGSKA (reference sequence).

The V and J genes are TRBV20-1 and TRBJ2-3; D remains unclear. Germline values: CDR1 DFQATT, CDR2 SNEGSKA (reference sequence). This CDR3 has 15 residues. V was clipped by 5 bases and J by 0 bases, with 15 bases between them. The CDR3 protein is CSALAPRRSTDTQYF. Written as DNA, the CDR3 is TGCAGTGCTCTCGCCCCCAGGAGAAGCACAGATACGCAGTATTTT.

This clonotype was counted a few times. The chain is built from TRBV29-1 and TRBJ1-2; 7 positions match TRBD1. CDR3 length equals 15 residues. Germline lookup yields CDR1 SQVTM and CDR2 ANQGSEA. J gave up 4 bases and V 4 bases, and 12 bases lay outside the gene matches. The CDR3 here is CSVAEGQTVFYGYTF. In DNA, the CDR3 is TGCAGCGTTGCAGAGGGACAGACGGTATTCTATGGCTACACCTTC.

This clonotype appeared many times. V usage is TRBV5-1 and J usage is TRBJ1-1, with D maybe TRBD1 (6 bases). V was trimmed by 2 bases and J by 1 base, leaving 9 bases between them. Germline V lookup: CDR1 SGHRS, CDR2 YFSETQ. The CDR3 covers 14 residues. Written as DNA, the CDR3 is TGCGCCAGCAGCTTCAGGGGAGGGAACACTGAAGCTTTCTTT. Translation: CASSFRGGNTEAFF.

The rearrangement uses TRBV10-3 and TRBJ2-1, with 8 bases aligning to TRBD2. The CDR3 consists of 17 residues. Trimming took 0 bases from V and 2 from J; bases not matched to a gene: 6. Germline CDR1 ENHRY, CDR2 SYGVKD. For the CDR3, the DNA is TGTGCCATCAGTGAGTCGAGGAGCGGGGGTCCCTACAATGAGCAGTTCTTC. This translates into CAISESRSGGPYNEQFF.